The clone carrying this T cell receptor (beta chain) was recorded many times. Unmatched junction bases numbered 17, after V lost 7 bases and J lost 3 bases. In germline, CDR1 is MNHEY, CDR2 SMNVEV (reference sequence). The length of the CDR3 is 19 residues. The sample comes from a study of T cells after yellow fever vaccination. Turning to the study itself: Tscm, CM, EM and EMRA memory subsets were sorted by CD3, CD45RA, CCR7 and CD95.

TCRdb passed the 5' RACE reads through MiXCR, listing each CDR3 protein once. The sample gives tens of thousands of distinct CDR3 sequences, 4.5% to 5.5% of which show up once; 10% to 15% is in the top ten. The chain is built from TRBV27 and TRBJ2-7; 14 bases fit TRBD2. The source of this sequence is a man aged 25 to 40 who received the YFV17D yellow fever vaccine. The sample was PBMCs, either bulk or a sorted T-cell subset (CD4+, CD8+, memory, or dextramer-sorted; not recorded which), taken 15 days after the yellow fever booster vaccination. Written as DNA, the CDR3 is TGTGCCAGCAACCACCGCCCGGGACTAGCGGGAGTCGCCAGCTACGAGCAGTACTTC. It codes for CASNHRPGLAGVASYEQYF.